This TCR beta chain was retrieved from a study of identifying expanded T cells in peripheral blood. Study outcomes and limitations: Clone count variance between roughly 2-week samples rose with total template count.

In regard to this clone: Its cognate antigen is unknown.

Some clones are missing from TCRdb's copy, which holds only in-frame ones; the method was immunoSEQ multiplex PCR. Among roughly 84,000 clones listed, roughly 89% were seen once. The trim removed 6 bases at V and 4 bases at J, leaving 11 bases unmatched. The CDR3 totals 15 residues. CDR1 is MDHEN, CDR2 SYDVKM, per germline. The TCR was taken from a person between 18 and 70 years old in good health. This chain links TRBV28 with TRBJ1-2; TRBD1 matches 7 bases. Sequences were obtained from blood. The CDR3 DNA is TGTGCCAGCAGCACCCCCGCAGGGGGGGGCTATGGCTACACCTTC. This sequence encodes CASSTPAGGGYGYTF.